The 22 T cell receptor beta chains reported below all come from one sample, sequenced in a study of response to subunit inactivated influenza vaccine. TCRdb used MiXCR to reprocess the RT-PCR reads, holding one entry per CDR3 protein. The data show about 240,000 distinct CDR3 sequences, 9% to 15% seen once. The material sequenced was non-naive T cells sorted from PBMCs, taken around 14 days before vaccination. The receptors originated from a man in his forties or fifties who received an inactivated influenza vaccine.

This clonotype was seen more than once but under ten times. The chain joins TRBV7-2 to TRBJ1-6; 7 positions agree with TRBD1. With 3 bases clipped from V and 7 bases from J, the junction kept 6 bases outside the gene matches. Germline lookup yields CDR1 SGHTA and CDR2 FQGNSA. CDR3 length: 15 amino acids. The chain's CDR3 is CASSLRQGSNSPLHF. The DNA for the CDR3 is TGTGCCAGCAGCTTGAGACAGGGCTCGAATTCACCCCTCCACTTT.

The table lists this clonotype with a few counts. The chain employs TRBV4-3 and TRBJ2-7, with 12 nucleotides matching TRBD2. CDR3 length equals 15 residues. Trimming removed 4 bases from V and 5 bases from J; junction bases left unmatched: 6. CDR1 and CDR2 (germline): LGHNA, YSLEER. CDR3 protein: CASSRGLAGLNEQYF. CDR3 in DNA: TGCGCCAGCAGCCGGGGACTAGCGGGTCTGAACGAGCAGTACTTC.

This clonotype came up a few times. The V gene is TRBV29-1, the J gene TRBJ1-2; D remains ambiguous. Germline lookup yields CDR1 SQVTM and CDR2 ANQGSEA. V was clipped by 3 bases and J by 8 bases, with 13 bases between them. The CDR3 length is 12 residues. The CDR3 nucleotides read TGCAGCGTTGATGTTCGGAGTAAGGGCTACACCTTC. As protein: CSVDVRSKGYTF.

This clonotype was found a few times. V gene TRBV11-2 combines with J gene TRBJ2-1, with D possibly being TRBD2 (6 bases). V was cut by 0 bases and J by 1 base, with 13 bases left in between. The CDR3 runs to 17 residues. CDR1 and CDR2 (germline): SGHAT, FQNNGV. The CDR3 loop is CASSLDGGSFSYNEQFF. CDR3 bases: TGTGCCAGCAGCTTAGATGGAGGGTCCTTTTCCTACAATGAGCAGTTCTTC.

The V call is TRBV5-1, the J call TRBJ1-6; perhaps TRBD1 as D (6 bases). V lost 4 bases, J lost 0 bases, and 23 bases lay in between. CDR1 is SGHRS and CDR2 is YFSETQ in the germline V gene. The CDR3 has 20 amino acids. The CDR3 sequence: CASSPGSGPGASSYNSPLHF. The CDR3 DNA reads as TGCGCCAGCAGCCCGGGGTCGGGGCCAGGGGCAAGCTCCTATAATTCACCCCTCCACTTT.

The table lists this clonotype with many counts. The chain joins TRBV2 to TRBJ2-3, with 7 bases fitting TRBD1. The germline V gene encodes CDR1 SNHLY and CDR2 FYNNEI. V was pared by 6 bases and J by 4 bases, with 7 bases of the junction left unmatched. The CDR3 consists of 14 residues. Written as DNA, the CDR3 is TGTGCCAGCAGGAGGGGGCAGGGAGCAGATACGCAGTATTTT. Translating it yields CASRRGQGADTQYF. The variable domain in full, with the rest retrieved from reference TRBV2 and TRBJ2-3, is EPEVTQTPSHQVTQMGQEVILRCVPISNHLYFYWYRQILGQKVEFLVSFYNNEISEKSEIFDDQFSVERPDGSNFTLKIRSTKLEDSAMYFCASRRGQGADTQYFGPGTRLTVL.

The V gene is TRBV27, the J gene TRBJ1-4, with D possibly TRBD1 on 5 matching bases. The CDR3 extends over 15 amino acids. V lost 5 bases and J lost 10, with 20 bases in between. CDR1 and CDR2 from the germline V gene are MNHEY and SMNVEV (reference sequence). For the CDR3, the DNA is TGTGCCAGCAGTGAAAGGGGCCTCCCCCCCGGAAAACTGTTTTTT. This encodes CASSERGLPPGKLFF.

The table lists this clonotype with a few counts. At one end, the junction sequence differs from germline, possibly due to a read error. The rearrangement links TRBV20-1 to TRBJ1-2; 9 nucleotides line up with TRBD1. This CDR3 is built from 13 residues. CDR1 and CDR2 from the germline V gene are DFQATT and SNEGSKA (reference sequence). CDR3 sequence (DNA): TGCAGTGCCAGAGGGAGGGGACAGGGAGGCTACACCTTC. Amino acids: CSARGRGQGGYTF.

The table lists this clonotype with a few counts. This chain joins TRBV2 and TRBJ2-1; no clear D gene. The CDR3 loop spans 13 amino acids. Trimming took 6 bases from V and 10 from J, leaving 16 bases between them. Germline lookup yields CDR1 SNHLY and CDR2 FYNNEI. CDR3 amino acids: CASSRLVMLEQFF. The DNA for the CDR3 is TGTGCCAGCAGCCGGCTGGTCATGTTAGAGCAGTTCTTC.

This clonotype has at least ten counts. V and J are TRBV4-2 and TRBJ2-3; no clear D. Germline V lookup: CDR1 LGHNA, CDR2 YNFKEQ. CDR3 length: 14 residues. V dropped 4 bases and J dropped 1 base, with 9 bases sitting between them. CDR3 nucleotide sequence: TGTGCCAGCAGCCGGAGTAGAGGCACAGATACGCAGTATTTT. Protein: CASSRSRGTDTQYF.

V usage is TRBV6-2 or TRBV6-3 and J usage is TRBJ1-5; D unresolved. The germline gives CDR1 MNHEY, CDR2 SVGEGT. The CDR3 has 14 residues. V gave up 6 bases and J gave up 3 bases, with 12 bases separating them. CDR3: CASSLRGVNQPQHF. In nucleotides, the CDR3 is TGTGCCAGCAGCCTACGGGGTGTCAATCAGCCCCAGCATTTT.

The rearrangement uses TRBV5-1 and TRBJ2-5; D is perhaps TRBD1 or TRBD2 (5 bases each). Trimming left V 5 bases short and J 4 bases short, with 18 bases between. Germline assignment: CDR1 SGHRS and CDR2 YFSETQ. The length of the CDR3 is 15 residues. The CDR3 coding sequence is TGCGCCAGCAGACTGACTGGGGGTCTAAGAGAGACCCAGTACTTC. It is translated as CASRLTGGLRETQYF.

Ten or more counts support this clonotype. This sequence joins TRBV6-2 or TRBV6-3 and TRBJ2-3; 10 bases agree with TRBD2. The V gene end was trimmed by 0 bases and the J gene end by 5 bases; junction bases not matched to a gene: 8. Germline assignment: CDR1 MNHEY and CDR2 SVGEGT. This CDR3 comprises 17 residues. CDR3: CASSYSGAGGVRDTQYF. The CDR3 nucleotides read TGTGCCAGCAGTTACTCTGGAGCGGGAGGGGTCCGAGATACGCAGTATTTT.

This clonotype was found a few times. This sequence joins TRBV27 and TRBJ2-1; 12 nucleotides line up with TRBD2. The V gene's germline CDR1 is MNHEY and CDR2 SMNVEV (reference sequence). The CDR3 has 16 amino acids. V trimming: 0 bases; J trimming: 9 bases; junction bases outside the gene matches: 6. The CDR3 sequence: CASSLSRASGGGEQFF. The CDR3 nucleotides are TGTGCCAGCAGTTTATCCAGGGCTAGCGGGGGGGGTGAGCAGTTCTTC.

This clonotype showed up just a few times. The rearrangement joins TRBV30 to TRBJ1-2; 9 positions match TRBD1. J gave up 5 bases and V 4 bases, and 5 bases lay outside the gene matches. Per germline, CDR1 GTSNPN and CDR2 SVGIG (reference sequence). This CDR3 region has 13 residues. The CDR3 region has the DNA TGTGCCTGGACCCCGGGACAGGGATATGGCTACACCTTC. It yields the protein CAWTPGQGYGYTF. The whole variable domain, filled in from reference TRBV30 and TRBJ1-2, reads SQTIHQWPATLVQPVGSPLSLECTVEGTSNPNLYWYRQAAGRGLQLLFYSVGIGQISSEVPQNLSASRPQDRQFILSSKKLLLSDSGFYLCAWTPGQGYGYTFGSGTRLTVV.

This chain links TRBV28 with TRBJ2-1; D tentatively reads TRBD1 or TRBD2 (5 bases each). V gave up 6 bases and J gave up 6 bases, with 12 bases separating them. CDR1 is MDHEN, CDR2 SYDVKM, per germline. This CDR3 region has 13 residues. CDR3 protein: CASSPGGGNEQFF. For the CDR3, the DNA is TGTGCCAGCAGCCCCGGTGGGGGCAATGAGCAGTTCTTC.

This clonotype has only a few counts. The chain uses TRBV5-1 and TRBJ2-1; 9 positions agree with TRBD2. This CDR3 region has 16 residues. The V gene end was trimmed by 0 bases and the J gene end by 4 bases; junction bases not matched to a gene: 5. CDR1 is SGHRS, CDR2 YFSETQ, per germline. CDR3 sequence: CASSLAVRGGYNEQFF. CDR3 DNA sequence: TGCGCCAGCAGCTTGGCGGTGCGGGGGGGATACAATGAGCAGTTCTTC. Full variable domain (missing parts from reference TRBV5-1 and TRBJ2-1): KAGVTQTPRYLIKTRGQQVTLSCSPISGHRSVSWYQQTPGQGLQFLFEYFSETQRNKGNFPGRFSGRQFSNSRSEMNVSTLELGDSALYLCASSLAVRGGYNEQFFGPGTRLTVL.

This clonotype was counted at least ten times. The genes are TRBV12-3 or TRBV12-4 and TRBJ2-5; 9 bases are a match to TRBD1. Losses at the gene ends were 6 bases for V and 2 bases for J; bases not matched to a gene: 10. The CDR3 covers 16 residues. CDR3 nucleotide sequence: TGTGCCAGCAGCCCAACCGGGACAGGGCCTCAAGAGACCCAGTACTTC. Translation: CASSPTGTGPQETQYF.

The J gene is TRBJ2-5, the V gene TRBV12-3 or TRBV12-4, with 11 bases identical to TRBD2. V trimming: 4 bases; J trimming: 5 bases; junction bases outside the gene matches: 3. The CDR3 is 14 residues long. The CDR3 DNA sequence: TGTGCCAGCAGTTCCTGGACTAGCGGGGAGACCCAGTACTTC. It is translated as CASSSWTSGETQYF.

J is TRBJ2-2 and V is TRBV5-6; TRBD1 aligns across 7 bases. The germline gives CDR1 SGHDT, CDR2 YYEEEE. This CDR3 is 16 amino acids long. The V gene end was trimmed by 1 base and the J gene end by 5 bases; junction bases not matched to a gene: 8. The CDR3 DNA reads TGTGCCAGCAGCTTGATGTCAGGGGGTCGGACCGGGGAGCTGTTTTTT. It is translated as CASSLMSGGRTGELFF.

This clonotype was recorded many times. This sequence joins TRBV15 and TRBJ1-5; D gene uncertain. The CDR3 loop spans 15 amino acids. V lost 0 bases to trimming and J lost 3 bases, with 9 bases between them. CDR1 is LNHNV and CDR2 is YYDKDF in the germline V gene (reference sequence). The CDR3 here is CATSRDPGFNQPQHF. The CDR3 DNA follows: TGTGCCACCAGCAGAGATCCAGGATTCAATCAGCCCCAGCATTTT. The entire variable domain, with the rest obtained from reference TRBV15 and TRBJ1-5, is as follows: DAMVIQNPRYQVTQFGKPVTLSCSQTLNHNVMYWYQQKSSQAPKLLFHYYDKDFNNEADTPDNFQSRRPNTSFCFLDIRSPGLGDTAMYLCATSRDPGFNQPQHFGDGTRLSIL.

This clonotype was detected a few times. This chain joins TRBV20-1 and TRBJ2-7; TRBD1 matches 8 bases. Germline V gene sequence: CDR1 DFQATT, CDR2 SNEGSKA (reference sequence). V lost 5 bases to trimming and J lost 2 bases; unmatched junction nucleotides: 8. The CDR3 is 14 amino acids. This CDR3 reads CSAPDRGATYEQYF. Written as DNA, the CDR3 is TGCAGTGCTCCTGACAGGGGTGCTACCTACGAGCAGTACTTC.